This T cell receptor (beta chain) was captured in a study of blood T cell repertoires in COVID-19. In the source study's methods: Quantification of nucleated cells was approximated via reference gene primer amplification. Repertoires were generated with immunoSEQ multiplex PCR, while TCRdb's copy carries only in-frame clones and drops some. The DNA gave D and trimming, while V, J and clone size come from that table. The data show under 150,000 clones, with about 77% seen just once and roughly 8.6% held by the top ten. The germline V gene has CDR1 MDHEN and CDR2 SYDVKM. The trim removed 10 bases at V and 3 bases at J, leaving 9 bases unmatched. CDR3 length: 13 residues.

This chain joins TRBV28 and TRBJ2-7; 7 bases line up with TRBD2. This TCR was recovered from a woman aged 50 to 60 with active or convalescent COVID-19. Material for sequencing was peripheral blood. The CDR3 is CANPGGFYYEQYF. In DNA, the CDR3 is TGTGCCAACCCCGGGGGGTTTTACTACGAGCAGTACTTC. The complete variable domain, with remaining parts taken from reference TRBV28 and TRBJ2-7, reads DVKVTQSSRYLVKRTGEKVFLECVQDMDHENMFWYRQDPGLGLRLIYFSYDVKMKEKGDIPEGYSVSREKKERFSLILESASTNQTSMYLCANPGGFYYEQYFGPGTRLTVT.